The rows below give T cell receptor beta chains drawn from one sample of a study of cytomegalovirus exposure and HLA in healthy donors. The table came from immunoSEQ multiplex PCR; TCRdb's copy has only in-frame clones and leaves some out. The table lists about 76,000 clones. Sequencing was done on a sample of PBMCs. These receptors originate from a woman between 40 and 50 years old in good health and CMV-seropositive. Each CDR3 is given with its conserved first and last residue. A D gene is named only where the DNA matches it firmly.

V gene	J gene	D gene	CDR3 DNA	CDR3 protein
TRBV7-2	TRBJ2-2	NA	TGTGCCAGCAGGCCAGCGGGCGGAGTCGGGGAGCTGTTTTTT	CASRPAGGVGELFF
TRBV5-4	TRBJ2-1	NA	TGTGCCAGCGCCACCCAGTTCGAGCAGTTCTTC	CASATQFEQFF
TRBV9	TRBJ2-1	NA	TGTGCCAGCAGCGTAGTCCAGGGGGGCTACAATGAGCAGTTCTTC	CASSVVQGGYNEQFF
TRBV19	TRBJ2-3	TRBD1	TGTGCCAGTAGTATAGGGGGAGACAGGGGCACAGATACGCAGTATTTT	CASSIGGDRGTDTQYF
TRBV6-1	TRBJ2-1	NA	TGTGCCAGCAGTGATCAGGCGGGGGCCGCTCCATCTTCCTACAATGAGCAGTTCTTC	CASSDQAGAAPSSYNEQFF
TRBV6-5	TRBJ2-1	TRBD2	TGTGCCAGCAGCCGATGGACTAGCGGGAGTGATGAGCAGTTCTTC	CASSRWTSGSDEQFF
TRBV4-1	TRBJ2-5	TRBD2	TGCGCCAGCAGCCATACCATTAACACTAGCGGGGAGACCCAGTACTTC	CASSHTINTSGETQYF
TRBV5-5	TRBJ1-1	NA	TGTGCCAGCAGCCCGACTGCGGGGAACACTGAAGCTTTCTTT	CASSPTAGNTEAFF
TRBV30	TRBJ2-7	TRBD1	TGTGCCTGGAGTACGGGGACAGGGGACTACGAGCAGTACTTC	CAWSTGTGDYEQYF
TRBV16	TRBJ2-1	NA	TGTGCCAGCGGTGCACAGGGCCCTTACAATGAGCAGTTCTTC	CASGAQGPYNEQFF
TRBV11-3	TRBJ2-3	NA	TGTGCCAGCAGCTTAGGCGGGAGCACAGATACGCAGTATTTT	CASSLGGSTDTQYF
TRBV2	TRBJ1-1	TRBD1	TGTGCCACCCGGGACAGGGAGGGGGCCACTGAAGCTTTCTTT	CATRDREGATEAFF
TRBV27	TRBJ1-5	NA	TGTGCCAGCAGCTTGGGCGCCCTTAGCAATCAGCCCCAGCATTTT	CASSLGALSNQPQHF
TRBV18	TRBJ1-5	TRBD1	TGTGCCAGCTCACCGGGACAGGGAAATCAGCCCCAGCATTTT	CASSPGQGNQPQHF
TRBV15	TRBJ2-2	NA	TGTGCCACCAGCAGAGGGGGGGTCGCCGGGGAGCTGTTTTTT	CATSRGGVAGELFF
TRBV4-3	TRBJ1-1	NA	TGCGCCAGCGGCCAAGATCTGACAGGCCGGAACACTGAAGCTTTCTTT	CASGQDLTGRNTEAFF
TRBV7-9	TRBJ2-7	TRBD1	TGTGCCAGCAGCTCCAAGGCCTGGACAGGGGGCTACGAGCAGTACTTC	CASSSKAWTGGYEQYF
TRBV19	TRBJ1-2	NA	TGTGCCAGTACCCTGCAGGCTTTCGGCGGCTACACCTTC	CASTLQAFGGYTF
TRBV5-5	TRBJ2-5	NA	TGTGCCAGCAGCTTGGACAGGGCCGCACCGAGGACCCAGTACTTC	CASSLDRAAPRTQYF
TRBV6-1	TRBJ1-2	TRBD1	TGTGCCAGCCGACAGGGCCTTAGCGTTAACTATGGCTACACCTTC	CASRQGLSVNYGYTF
TRBV27	TRBJ2-1	TRBD1	TGTGCCAGCAGTCACGGGACAGAAGAGGAGTTCTTC	CASSHGTEEEFF
TRBV4-1	TRBJ1-5	NA	TGCGCCAGCAGCCAAGTGCTGGTGGCGGGCAATCAGCCCCAGCATTTT	CASSQVLVAGNQPQHF
TRBV7-9	TRBJ1-2	NA	TGTGCCAGCAGTCCGGCGCCGGACGACTACGGCTACACCTTC	CASSPAPDDYGYTF
TRBV4-3	TRBJ2-7	NA	TGCGCCAGCAGCCAAGAGGCCTGGACAGCGACCTACGAGCAGTACTTC	CASSQEAWTATYEQYF
TRBV9	TRBJ2-7	TRBD2	TGTGCCAGCAGTGCCTCGGCGGGAGGCTACGAGCAGTACTTC	CASSASAGGYEQYF
TRBV27	TRBJ2-7	TRBD2	TGTGCCAGCAGTCCTCGCGGGGGGTTGCACTACGAGCAGTACTTC	CASSPRGGLHYEQYF
TRBV18	TRBJ1-2	NA	TGTGCCAGCTCACCACCGGTGGGGAGCGGAGATGGCTACACCTTC	CASSPPVGSGDGYTF
TRBV28	TRBJ2-7	NA	TGTGCCAGCAGACCGTTCAACTTGACACCGGACTACGAGCAGTACTTC	CASRPFNLTPDYEQYF
TRBV28	TRBJ1-4	NA	TGTGCCAGCAGTTTAGGGCAAATTTCAGGAAAACTGTTTTTT	CASSLGQISGKLFF
TRBV29-1	TRBJ2-5	NA	TGCAGCGCTTCACAGGGAAGGGAGACCCAGTACTTC	CSASQGRETQYF
TRBV28	TRBJ1-2	NA	TGTGCCAGCAGCCAACCGCCTACTGTGGATGGCTACACCTTC	CASSQPPTVDGYTF
TRBV7-9	TRBJ1-3	NA	TGTGCCAGCAGCCCGAAAGGAGGGGGAAACACCATATATTTT	CASSPKGGGNTIYF
TRBV6-5	TRBJ1-1	NA	TGTGCCAGCAGTTCCGACCGGACAGTTTCCACTGAAGCTTTCTTT	CASSSDRTVSTEAFF
TRBV10-1	TRBJ2-7	TRBD1	TGCGCCAGCAGTGAATCAGGACAGGGGCGGTACGAGCAGTACTTC	CASSESGQGRYEQYF
TRBV5-6	TRBJ1-4	NA	TGTGCCAGCAGCTTGGATCCCGGGGATGAAAAACTGTTTTTT	CASSLDPGDEKLFF
TRBV28	TRBJ1-5	NA	TGTGCCAGCAGCCTTCCCCGCGGTCACAATCAGCCCCAGCATTTT	CASSLPRGHNQPQHF
TRBV5-4	TRBJ2-7	NA	TGTGCCAGCAGCTTGACGGGCTACGAGCAGTACTTC	CASSLTGYEQYF